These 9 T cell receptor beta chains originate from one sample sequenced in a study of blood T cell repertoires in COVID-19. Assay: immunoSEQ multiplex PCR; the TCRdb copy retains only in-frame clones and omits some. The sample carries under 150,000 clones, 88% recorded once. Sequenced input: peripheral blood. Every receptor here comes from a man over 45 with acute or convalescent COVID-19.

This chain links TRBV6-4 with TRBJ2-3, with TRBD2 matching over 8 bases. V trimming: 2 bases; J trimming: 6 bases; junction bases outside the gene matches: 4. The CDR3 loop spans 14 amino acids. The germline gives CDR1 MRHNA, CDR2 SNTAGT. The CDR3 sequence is CASSDGGLVDTQYF. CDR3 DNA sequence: TGTGCCAGCAGTGACGGGGGACTAGTGGATACGCAGTATTTT.

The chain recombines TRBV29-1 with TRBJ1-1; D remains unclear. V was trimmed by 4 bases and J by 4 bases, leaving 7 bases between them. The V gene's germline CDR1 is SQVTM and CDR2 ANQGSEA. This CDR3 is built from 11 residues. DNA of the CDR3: TGCAGCGTTGGGTCGGTCACTGAAGCTTTCTTT. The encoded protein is CSVGSVTEAFF.

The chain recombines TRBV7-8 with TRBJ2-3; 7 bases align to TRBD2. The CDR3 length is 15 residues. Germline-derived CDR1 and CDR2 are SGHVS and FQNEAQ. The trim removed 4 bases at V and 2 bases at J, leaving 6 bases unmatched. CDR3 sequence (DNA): TGTGCCAGCAGCTCCAGCGGGACTTTCACAGATACGCAGTATTTT. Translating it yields CASSSSGTFTDTQYF.

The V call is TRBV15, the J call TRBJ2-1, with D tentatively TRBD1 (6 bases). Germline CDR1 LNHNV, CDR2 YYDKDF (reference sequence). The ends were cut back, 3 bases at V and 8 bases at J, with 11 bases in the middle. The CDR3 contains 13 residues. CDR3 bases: TGTGCCACCAGCAGGGAACAGGGATATGAGCAGTTCTTC. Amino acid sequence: CATSREQGYEQFF.

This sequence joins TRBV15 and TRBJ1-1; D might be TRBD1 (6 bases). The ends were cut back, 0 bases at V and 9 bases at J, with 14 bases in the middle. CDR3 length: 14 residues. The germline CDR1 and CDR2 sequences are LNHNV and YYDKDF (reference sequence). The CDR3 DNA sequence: TGTGCCACCAGCAGAGATCGGGGGGGCAGACAAGCTTTCTTT. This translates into CATSRDRGGRQAFF.

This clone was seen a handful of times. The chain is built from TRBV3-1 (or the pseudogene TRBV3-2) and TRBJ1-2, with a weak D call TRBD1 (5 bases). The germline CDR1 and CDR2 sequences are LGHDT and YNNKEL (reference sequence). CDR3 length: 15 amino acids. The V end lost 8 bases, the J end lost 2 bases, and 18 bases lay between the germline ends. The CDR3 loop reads CASGPSDIRNYGYTF. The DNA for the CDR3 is TGTGCCAGCGGCCCCTCGGACATAAGGAACTATGGCTACACCTTC.

The chain's CDR3 is CASSQDYSYNQPQHF. In DNA, the CDR3 is TGCGCCAGCAGCCAAGATTACAGCTACAATCAGCCCCAGCATTTT. The J gene is TRBJ1-5, the V gene TRBV4-3; D unclear. Per the germline V gene, CDR1 is LGHNA and CDR2 is YSLEER. The CDR3 spans 15 residues. The ends were cut back, 0 bases at V and 3 bases at J, with 9 bases in the middle.

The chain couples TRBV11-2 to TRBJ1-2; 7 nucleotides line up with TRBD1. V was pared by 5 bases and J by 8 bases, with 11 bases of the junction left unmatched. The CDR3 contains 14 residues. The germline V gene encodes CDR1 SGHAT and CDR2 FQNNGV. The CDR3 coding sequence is TGTGCCAGCAGCCCTTCGACAGGGTTCATCGGCTACACCTTC. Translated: CASSPSTGFIGYTF.

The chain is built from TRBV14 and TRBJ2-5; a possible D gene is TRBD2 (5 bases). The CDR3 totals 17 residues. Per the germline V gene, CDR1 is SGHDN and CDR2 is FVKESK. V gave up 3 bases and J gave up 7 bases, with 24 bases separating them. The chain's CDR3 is CASSQMEPGTRVGTQYF. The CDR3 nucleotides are TGTGCCAGCAGCCAGATGGAACCGGGTACTAGGGTCGGGACCCAGTACTTC. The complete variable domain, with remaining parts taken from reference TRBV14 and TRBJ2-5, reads EAGVTQFPSHSVIEKGQTVTLRCDPISGHDNLYWYRRVMGKEIKFLLHFVKESKQDESGMPNNRFLAERTGGTYSTLKVQPAELEDSGVYFCASSQMEPGTRVGTQYFGPGTRLLVL.